This T cell receptor beta chain was found in a study of CD8+ T cells in alopecia areata (dated by TCRdb to 2017 to 2018). Background on the whole study: High-throughput TCRbeta sequencing was used to examine T cell clonal expansion in alopecia areata in both the C3H/HeJ mouse model and human patients. On the human side, TCRbeta sequencing was run on scalp tissue and on sorted CD4+ and CD8+ peripheral blood T cells from healthy controls and from alopecia areata patients with either patchy or totalis/universalis disease. RNA was obtained with the PAXgene miRNA kit for fixed scalp, the miRNeasy kit for PBMCs, and the RNeasy kit for mouse skin. Scalp clonality was compared among normal scalp (n=4), patchy alopecia areata scalp (n=8), and alopecia totalis/universalis scalp (n=8). immunoSEQ multiplex PCR using 35 Vbeta forward primers and 13 Jbeta reverse primers was used to amplify TCRbeta CDR3 regions. Findings and caveats that apply to the study as a whole: TCR sequences shared between patients were less clear than in mice, possibly partly because of HLA diversity in the patient population. Lesional scalp, especially in alopecia totalis/universalis, showed higher clonality and more expanded CD8+ clones than normal scalp, suggesting antigenic drive. Unlike mouse skin, which is dominated by gammadelta T cells, normal human skin has resident alphabeta T cells that are also sequenced, and this complicates analysis of the scalp TCR repertoire.

In regard to this clone: What antigen it recognizes has not been identified. No quality values exist for individual bases; no much larger clone is one base distant.

The germline V and J ends show losses of 2 bases and 1 base respectively, and no gene match explains 2 bases of the junction. The CDR3 runs 15 residues from the cysteine to the phenylalanine. Of all the DNA, just the CDR3 is kept, 45 bases in frame from base 1. CDR1 SGHAT and CDR2 FQNNGV were looked up in the germline V gene. PBMCs were separated by density centrifugation and stained for CD3, CD4 and CD8, after which CD4+ and CD8+ T cells were sorted on a FACSAria. Scalp biopsies and blood samples were provided by unaffected controls. Receptors were amplified or captured by the immunoSEQ multiplex PCR assay. For TCR sequencing, RNA was extracted from every sample and reverse transcribed into cDNA to serve as template. First-strand cDNA was synthesized with SuperScript III using a 2:1 mix of oligo-dT and random hexamers. A synthetic immune receptor repertoire was used to assess amplification bias, and residual bias was removed computationally. As for the authors' bioinformatics: After raw reads were preprocessed to remove errors, the CDR3 was defined following IMGT conventions as running from the conserved cysteine to phenylalanine. Clonality was computed as 1 minus the Shannon entropy, with the entropy normalized by log2 of the number of productive unique TCRs. Scalp TCRbeta sequences were cross-referenced with sorted blood CD4 and CD8 repertoires so that the CD4 or CD8 identity of scalp clones could be inferred. TCRdb's version of the immuneACCESS table is confined to in-frame rearrangements and falls short of the full clone set. An unresolved V gene accounts for under half of the shortfall where checked; the remainder is of unknown origin. V and J calls and clone size come straight from that table; D and trimming were deduced from the DNA. The sample table records some 110,000 clones; less than 80% of these occur just once. The ten top clones hold around 2.7% of the sample.

This clonotype was sampled from a human donor in good health. Sample: CD4+ T cells sorted from blood. Recombination connected TRBV11-2 to TRBJ2-3; the junction holds 8 bases that match TRBD2. The CDR3 reads as follows: CASSLKAGGTDTQYF. The DNA reads as follows: TGTGCCAGCAGCTTAAAAGCGGGGGGCACAGATACGCAGTATTTT. Extended through the reference TRBV11-2 and TRBJ2-3 proteins, this CDR3 yields the full variable domain: EAGVAQSPRYKIIEKRQSVAFWCNPISGHATLYWYQQILGQGPKLLIQFQNNGVVDDSQLPKDRFSAERLKGVDSTLKIQPAKLEDSAVYLCASSLKAGGTDTQYFGPGTRLTVL.